This T cell receptor (beta chain) was documented in a study of PD-1 blockade in classical Hodgkin lymphoma. Study-wide context: Nivolumab was given intravenously to patients at 3 mg/kg every 2 weeks.

The assay was immunoSEQ multiplex PCR, and TCRdb's table has in-frame clones only and misses some. This table has around 13,000 clones, under 85% appearing once. Each of the patients experienced relapse following autologous stem cell transplantation, and their brentuximab vedotin exposure differed. Magnetic negative selection, applied to thawed PBMCs, was used to isolate the CD8+ T cells. The patients, who had relapsed/refractory classical Hodgkin lymphoma, achieved best responses of complete response, partial response or progressive disease. The J segment lost 4 bases and the V segment lost 4 bases, leaving 3 bases of the junction unmatched. This CDR3 region has 14 residues. Germline values: CDR1 SEHNR, CDR2 FQNEAQ (reference sequence). On this clone: The antigen remains undetermined.

Study-wide results and limits: A significant rise in TCR diversity by C4D1 was seen for CD4+ but not CD8+ cells.

The TCR comes from a human donor with classical Hodgkin lymphoma. The chain links TRBV7-9 to TRBJ2-3, with 9 bases fitting TRBD1. The specimen comprised CD8+ T cells from blood, sampled at baseline. In DNA form, the CDR3 reads TGTGCCAGCAGCTCGGGACAGGGCGCAGATACGCAGTATTTT. This sequence encodes CASSSGQGADTQYF.